Sequencing of this TCR beta chain was carried out in a study of T cells in Graves' hyperthyroidism and ophthalmopathy. The CDR3 sequence is 21 residues long. The ends lost 5 bases at V and 2 bases at J; junction bases unmatched: 24. RNA transcripts gave rise to amplified TCR beta CDR3 regions. Primed by the HTBI set, a first-round RT-PCR was run on the TCR CDR3. One entry per CDR3 protein results from TCRdb running MiXCR on the multiplex PCR reads. Here the sample spans about 570,000 distinct CDR3 sequences, about 15% being singletons. This clonotype was seen repeatedly, ten times or more. Material: blood. This TCR was recovered from a woman between 35 and 50 years old with Graves' hyperthyroidism. The rearrangement joins TRBV12-3 or TRBV12-4 to TRBJ2-7, with 10 positions matching TRBD1. CDR3 in amino acids: CASSHHTSGTGAKRRAYEQYF. The CDR3, as DNA: TGTGCCAGCAGTCATCATACCTCCGGGACAGGGGCCAAACGAAGAGCCTACGAGCAGTACTTC.